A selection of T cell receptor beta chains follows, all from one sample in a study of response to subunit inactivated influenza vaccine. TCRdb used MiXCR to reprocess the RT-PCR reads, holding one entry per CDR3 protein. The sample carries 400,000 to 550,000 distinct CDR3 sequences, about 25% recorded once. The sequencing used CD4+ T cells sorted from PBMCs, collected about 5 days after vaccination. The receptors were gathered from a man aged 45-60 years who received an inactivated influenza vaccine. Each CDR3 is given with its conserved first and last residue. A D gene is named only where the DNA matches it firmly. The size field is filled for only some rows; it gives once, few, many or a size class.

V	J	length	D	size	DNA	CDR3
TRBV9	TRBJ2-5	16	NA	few	TGTGCCAGCAGCTCAGGGATCGGCCTAAACCAAGAGACCCAGTACTTC	CASSSGIGLNQETQYF
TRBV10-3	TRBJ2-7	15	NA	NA	TGTGCCATCAGTGAGTCGTTAAGGTCCTCCTACGAGCAGTACTTC	CAISESLRSSYEQYF
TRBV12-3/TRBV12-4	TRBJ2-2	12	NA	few	TGTGCCAGCCTCCCTAATGCCGGGGAGCTGTTTTTT	CASLPNAGELFF
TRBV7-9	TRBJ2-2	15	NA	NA	TGTGCCAGCAACGGGGGGACAGGGAACACCGGGGAGCTGTTTTTT	CASNGGTGNTGELFF
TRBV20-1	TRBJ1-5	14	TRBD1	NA	TGCAGTGCTAACAAGGGACAGGGGATTCAGCCCCAGCATTTT	CSANKGQGIQPQHF
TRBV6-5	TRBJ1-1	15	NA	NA	TGTGCCAGCAGTTACTCATCCGGGTTGGGCACTGAAGCTTTCTTT	CASSYSSGLGTEAFF
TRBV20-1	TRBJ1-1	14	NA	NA	TGCAGTGCCCTCCCTAGGGCAGGGAGCACTGAAGCTTTCTTT	CSALPRAGSTEAFF
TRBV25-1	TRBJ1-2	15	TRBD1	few	TGTGCCAGCAGTGACACTGGGACAGGGGGCAATGGCTACACCTTC	CASSDTGTGGNGYTF
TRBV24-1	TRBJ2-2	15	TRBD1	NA	TGTGCCACCAGGGCTGACAGGGCGAACACCGGGGAGCTGTTTTTT	CATRADRANTGELFF
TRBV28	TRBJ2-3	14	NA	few	TGTGCCAGCACGTACAGGGATTTCACAGATACGCAGTATTTT	CASTYRDFTDTQYF
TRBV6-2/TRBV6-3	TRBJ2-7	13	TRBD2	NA	TGTGCCAGCAGCGGACTAGCGAAGGGCGAGCAGTACTTC	CASSGLAKGEQYF
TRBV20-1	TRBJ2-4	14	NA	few	TGCAGTGCCTCCAGTCCCGTCGCCAAAAACATTCAGTACTTC	CSASSPVAKNIQYF
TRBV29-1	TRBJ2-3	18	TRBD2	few	TGCAGCGTTGTTCGGATGGGACTAGCGGGAGAATCCACAGATACGCAGTATTTT	CSVVRMGLAGESTDTQYF
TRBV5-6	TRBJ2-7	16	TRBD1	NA	TGTGCCAGCAGCCCAGACAGGGGGCTTAGCTCCTACGAGCAGTACTTC	CASSPDRGLSSYEQYF
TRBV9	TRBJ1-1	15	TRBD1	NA	TGTGCCAGCAGCGTAGGGGGACAGGGAGACACTGAAGCTTTCTTT	CASSVGGQGDTEAFF
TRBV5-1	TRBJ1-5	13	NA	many	TGCGCCAGCAGCTTGGATGGGAATCAGCCCCAGCATTTT	CASSLDGNQPQHF
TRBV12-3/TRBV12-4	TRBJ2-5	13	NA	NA	TGTGCCAGCAGGCGACAGTCCCAAGAGACCCAGTACTTC	CASRRQSQETQYF
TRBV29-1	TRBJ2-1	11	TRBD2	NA	TGCAGCGTTGCTAGCGGGAAGGTGCAGTTCTTC	CSVASGKVQFF
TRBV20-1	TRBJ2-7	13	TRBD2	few	TGCAGTGCTAGCGGGGGGTCTACGTACGAGCAGTACTTC	CSASGGSTYEQYF
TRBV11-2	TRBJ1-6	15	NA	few	TGTGCCAGCAGCTTAGTGGGGTATGAAGGTTCACCCCTCCACTTT	CASSLVGYEGSPLHF
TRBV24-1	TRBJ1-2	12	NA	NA	TGTGCCACCAGTGGGACCGGGTATGGCTACACCTTC	CATSGTGYGYTF
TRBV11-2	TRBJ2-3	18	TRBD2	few	TGTGCCAGCAGCTTAGTTCTGTCGGGGGGGCCTGGTGCGGATACGCAGTATTTT	CASSLVLSGGPGADTQYF
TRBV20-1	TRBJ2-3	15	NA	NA	TGCAGTGCCAGGGAACTCGCCACTAGCACAGATACGCAGTATTTT	CSARELATSTDTQYF
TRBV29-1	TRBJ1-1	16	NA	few	TGCAGCGTTGATTTCGGGTTACCGATGCCGAACACTGAAGCTTTCTTT	CSVDFGLPMPNTEAFF
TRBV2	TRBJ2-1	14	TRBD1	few	TGTGCCAGCACGACAGGGTGGTCCTACAATGAGCAGTTCTTC	CASTTGWSYNEQFF
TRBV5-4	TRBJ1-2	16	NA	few	TGTGCCAGCAGCCGTAGTCGGGGGGCTGATAACTATGGCTACACCTTC	CASSRSRGADNYGYTF
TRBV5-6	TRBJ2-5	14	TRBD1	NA	TGTGCCAGCAGCTATCAACAGGGGTCGGAGACCCAGTACTTC	CASSYQQGSETQYF
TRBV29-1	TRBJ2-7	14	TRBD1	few	TGCAGCGTTGCCCGGGACAGGGGGACCTACGAGCAGTACTTC	CSVARDRGTYEQYF
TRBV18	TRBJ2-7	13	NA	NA	TGTGCCAGCTCCACAGGGCCCTTCGACGAGCAGTACTTC	CASSTGPFDEQYF
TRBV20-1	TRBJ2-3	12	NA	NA	TGCAGTGCTAGAGATATACCAGATACGCAGTATTTT	CSARDIPDTQYF
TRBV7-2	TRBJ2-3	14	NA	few	TGTGCCAGCAGCTCCAGACAGGGAGGAGATACGCAGTATTTT	CASSSRQGGDTQYF
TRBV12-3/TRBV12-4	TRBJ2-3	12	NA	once	TGTGCCAGCAGACTGGCAGGAGATACGCAGTATTTT	CASRLAGDTQYF
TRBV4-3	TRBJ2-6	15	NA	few	TGCGCCAGCAGCCAAGAGGGACCTGGGGCCAACGTCCTGACTTTC	CASSQEGPGANVLTF
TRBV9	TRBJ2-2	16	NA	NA	TGTGCCAGCAGCGTAGTAGACGGGTTGAACACCGGGGAGCTGTTTTTT	CASSVVDGLNTGELFF
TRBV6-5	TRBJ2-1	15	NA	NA	TGTGCCAGCAGTTACGACAGACGCTCCTACAATGAGCAGTTCTTC	CASSYDRRSYNEQFF
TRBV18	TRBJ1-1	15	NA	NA	TGTGCCAGCTCACCAGTTCAGGGGATTCTTACTGAAGCTTTCTTT	CASSPVQGILTEAFF
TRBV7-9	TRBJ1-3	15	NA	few	TGTGCCGGCAGCTTAGTCGGGGGCGGTGGAAACACCATATATTTT	CAGSLVGGGGNTIYF
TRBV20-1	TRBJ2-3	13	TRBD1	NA	TGCAGTGCCACGACAGGGGGCGGAGATACGCAGTATTTT	CSATTGGGDTQYF
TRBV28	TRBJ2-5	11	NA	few	TGTGCCAGCAGTTATAAAGGGGCCCAGTACTTC	CASSYKGAQYF
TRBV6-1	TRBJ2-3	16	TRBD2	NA	TGTGCCAGCAGTGAGGCTAGCGGGAGGGCCGGTATGTCGCAGTATTTT	CASSEASGRAGMSQYF
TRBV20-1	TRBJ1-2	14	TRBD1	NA	TGCAGTGCTAGGGGGACAGGGGATGACTATGGCTACACCTTC	CSARGTGDDYGYTF
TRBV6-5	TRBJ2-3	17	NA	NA	TGTGCCAGCAGTTACCTCGGATGGGTTGAGGGTACAGATACGCAGTATTTT	CASSYLGWVEGTDTQYF
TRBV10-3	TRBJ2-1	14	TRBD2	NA	TGTGCCATAAGGACTAGCGGGGATTACAATGAGCAGTTCTTC	CAIRTSGDYNEQFF
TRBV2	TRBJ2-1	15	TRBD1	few	TGTGCCAGCAGTGCCGGGACAGGGATAGGCAATGAGCAGTTCTTC	CASSAGTGIGNEQFF
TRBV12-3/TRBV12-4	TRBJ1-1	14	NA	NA	TGTGCCAGCGGACACAGGGTTATGAACACTGAAGCTTTCTTT	CASGHRVMNTEAFF
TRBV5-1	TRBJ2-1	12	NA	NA	TGCGCCAGCAGCTTCAGGATCGATGAGCAGTTCTTC	CASSFRIDEQFF
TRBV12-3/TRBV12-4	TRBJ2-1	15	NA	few	TGTGCCAGCAGTTTACGTCAACAGAGCAACAATGAGCAGTTCTTC	CASSLRQQSNNEQFF
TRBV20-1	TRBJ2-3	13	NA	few	TGCAGTGCTAGAGACGAGGGTCCAGATACGCAGTATTTT	CSARDEGPDTQYF
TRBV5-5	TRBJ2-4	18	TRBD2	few	TGTGCCAGCAGCTTGGGCGGGAGGGGCATACTAGCCAAAAACATTCAGTACTTC	CASSLGGRGILAKNIQYF
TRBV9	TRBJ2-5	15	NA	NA	TGTGCCAGCAGCGTAGGGGGGGCGCACCAAGAGACCCAGTACTTC	CASSVGGAHQETQYF
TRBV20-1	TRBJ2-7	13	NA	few	TGCAGTGCTAGAGTCCTAGCGCCTTACGAGCAGTACTTC	CSARVLAPYEQYF
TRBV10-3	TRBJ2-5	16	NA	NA	TGTGCCACGAGGGGGGCGAGCGGGAACGACGGTGAGACCCAGTACTTC	CATRGASGNDGETQYF
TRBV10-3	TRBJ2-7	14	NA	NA	TGTGCCATCAGTACGGCGGCTATTCCCTACGAGCAGTACTTC	CAISTAAIPYEQYF
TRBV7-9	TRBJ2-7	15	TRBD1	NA	TGTGCCAGCAGCAGATACAGGGGACCAGCCTACGAGCAGTACTTC	CASSRYRGPAYEQYF
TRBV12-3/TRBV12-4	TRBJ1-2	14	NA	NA	TGTGCCAGCAGTTTACATACAGGAGTGGGGGGCTACACCTTC	CASSLHTGVGGYTF
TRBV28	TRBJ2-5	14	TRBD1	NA	TGTGCCAGCACCAGCGGGACAGGGTTAGAGACCCAGTACTTC	CASTSGTGLETQYF
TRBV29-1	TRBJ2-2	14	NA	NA	TGCAGCGTTGAGATGGCTGGGGGCACCGGGGAGCTGTTTTTT	CSVEMAGGTGELFF
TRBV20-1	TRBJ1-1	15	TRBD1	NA	TGCAGTGCTAGTCCCCGGACAGGGTTGAACACTGAAGCTTTCTTT	CSASPRTGLNTEAFF
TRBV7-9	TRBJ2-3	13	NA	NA	TGTGCCAGCAGCCATGCTATGACAGATACGCAGTATTTT	CASSHAMTDTQYF
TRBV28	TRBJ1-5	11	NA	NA	TGTGCCAGCAGTACGTATCAGCCCCAGCATTTT	CASSTYQPQHF